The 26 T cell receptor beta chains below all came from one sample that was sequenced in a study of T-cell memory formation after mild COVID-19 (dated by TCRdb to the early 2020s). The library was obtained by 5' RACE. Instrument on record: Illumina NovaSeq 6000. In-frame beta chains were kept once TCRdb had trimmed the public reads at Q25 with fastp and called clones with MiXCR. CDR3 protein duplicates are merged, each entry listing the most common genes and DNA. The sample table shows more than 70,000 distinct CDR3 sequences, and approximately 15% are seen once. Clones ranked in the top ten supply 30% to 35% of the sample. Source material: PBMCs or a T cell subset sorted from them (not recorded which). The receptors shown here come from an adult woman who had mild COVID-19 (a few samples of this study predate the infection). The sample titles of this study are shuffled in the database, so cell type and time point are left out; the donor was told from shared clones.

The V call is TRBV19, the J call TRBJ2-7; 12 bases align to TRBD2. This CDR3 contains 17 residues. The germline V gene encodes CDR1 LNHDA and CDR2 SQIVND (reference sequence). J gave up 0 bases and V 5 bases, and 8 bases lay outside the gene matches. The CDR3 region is CASSPSGRARVSYEQYF. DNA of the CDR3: TGTGCCAGTAGTCCTAGCGGGAGGGCCCGGGTCTCCTACGAGCAGTACTTC.

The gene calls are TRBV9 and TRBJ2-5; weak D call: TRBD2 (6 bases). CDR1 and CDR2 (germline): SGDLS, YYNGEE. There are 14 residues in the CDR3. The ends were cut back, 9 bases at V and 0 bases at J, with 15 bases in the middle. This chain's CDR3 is CAKIAEEYQETQYF. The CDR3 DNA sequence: TGTGCCAAAATAGCGGAAGAGTACCAAGAGACCCAGTACTTC. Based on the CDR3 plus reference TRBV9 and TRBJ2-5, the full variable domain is DSGVTQTPKHLITATGQRVTLRCSPRSGDLSVYWYQQSLDQGLQFLIQYYNGEERAKGNILERFSAQQFPDLHSELNLSSLELGDSALYFCAKIAEEYQETQYFGPGTRLLVL.

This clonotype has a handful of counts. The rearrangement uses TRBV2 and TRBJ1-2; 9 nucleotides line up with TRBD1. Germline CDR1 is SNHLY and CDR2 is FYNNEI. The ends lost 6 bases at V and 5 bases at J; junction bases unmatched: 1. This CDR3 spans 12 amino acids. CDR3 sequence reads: CASRGQGYGYTF. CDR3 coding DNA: TGTGCCAGCAGGGGACAGGGTTATGGCTACACCTTC.

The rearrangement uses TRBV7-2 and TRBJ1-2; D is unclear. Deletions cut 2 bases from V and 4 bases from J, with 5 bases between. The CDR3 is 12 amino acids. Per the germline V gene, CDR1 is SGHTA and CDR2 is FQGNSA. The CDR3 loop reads CASSLTGYGYTF. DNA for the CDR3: TGTGCCAGCAGCTTAACGGGCTATGGCTACACCTTC.

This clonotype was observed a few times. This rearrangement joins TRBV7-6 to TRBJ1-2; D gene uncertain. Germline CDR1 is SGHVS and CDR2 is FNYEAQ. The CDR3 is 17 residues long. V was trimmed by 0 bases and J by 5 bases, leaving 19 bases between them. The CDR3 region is CASSLATSPPSFYGYTF. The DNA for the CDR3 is TGTGCCAGCAGCTTAGCGACGAGTCCCCCGTCATTTTATGGCTACACCTTC.

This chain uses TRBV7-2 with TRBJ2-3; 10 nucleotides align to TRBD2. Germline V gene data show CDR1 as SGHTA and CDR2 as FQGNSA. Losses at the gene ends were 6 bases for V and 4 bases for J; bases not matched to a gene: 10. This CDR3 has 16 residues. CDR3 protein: CASSLAGDFGADTQYF. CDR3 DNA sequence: TGTGCCAGCAGTCTAGCGGGAGACTTCGGGGCAGATACGCAGTATTTT.

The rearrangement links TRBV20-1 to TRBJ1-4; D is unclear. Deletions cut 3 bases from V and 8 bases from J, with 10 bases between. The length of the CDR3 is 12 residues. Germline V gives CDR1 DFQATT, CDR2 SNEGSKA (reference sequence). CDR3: CSASEGYEKLFF. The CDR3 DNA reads TGCAGTGCTAGTGAGGGTTACGAAAAACTGTTTTTT.

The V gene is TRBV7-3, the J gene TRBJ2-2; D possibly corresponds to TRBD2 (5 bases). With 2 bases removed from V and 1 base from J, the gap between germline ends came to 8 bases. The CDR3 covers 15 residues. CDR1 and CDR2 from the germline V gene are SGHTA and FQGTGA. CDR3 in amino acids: CASSLWAGNTGELFF. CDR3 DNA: TGTGCCAGCAGCTTATGGGCGGGGAACACCGGGGAGCTGTTTTTT.

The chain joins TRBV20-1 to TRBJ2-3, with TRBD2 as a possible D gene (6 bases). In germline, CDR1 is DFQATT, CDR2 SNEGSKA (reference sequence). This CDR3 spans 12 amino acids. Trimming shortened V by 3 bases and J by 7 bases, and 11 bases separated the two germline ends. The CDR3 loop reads CSARGLANTQYF. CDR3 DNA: TGCAGTGCTAGGGGCCTAGCGAATACGCAGTATTTT.

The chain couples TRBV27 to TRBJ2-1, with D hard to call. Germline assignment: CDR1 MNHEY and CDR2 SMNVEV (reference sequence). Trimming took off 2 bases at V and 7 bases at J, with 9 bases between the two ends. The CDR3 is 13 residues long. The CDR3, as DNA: TGTGCCAGCAGTTTAACCTGGGTGAATGAGCAGTTCTTC. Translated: CASSLTWVNEQFF.

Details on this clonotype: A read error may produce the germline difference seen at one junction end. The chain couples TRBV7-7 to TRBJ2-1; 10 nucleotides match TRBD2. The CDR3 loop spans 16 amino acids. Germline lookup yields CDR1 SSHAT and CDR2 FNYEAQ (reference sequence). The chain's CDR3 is CASSLGTSGTLNEQFF. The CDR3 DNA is TGTGCTAGCAGCTTAGGAACTAGCGGGACTCTCAATGAGCAGTTCTTC.

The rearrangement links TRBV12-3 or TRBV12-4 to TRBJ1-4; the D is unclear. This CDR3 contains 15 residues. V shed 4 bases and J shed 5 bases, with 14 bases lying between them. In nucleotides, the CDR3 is TGTGCCAGCAGTTCGAGTGATGGGCTAAATGAAAAACTGTTTTTT. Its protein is CASSSSDGLNEKLFF.

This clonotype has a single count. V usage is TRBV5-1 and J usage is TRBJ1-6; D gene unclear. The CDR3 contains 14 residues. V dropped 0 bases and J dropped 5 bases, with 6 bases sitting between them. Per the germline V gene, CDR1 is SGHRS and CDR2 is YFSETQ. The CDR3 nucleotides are TGCGCCAGCAGCTTGGGCACGGATAATTCACCCCTCCACTTT. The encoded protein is CASSLGTDNSPLHF. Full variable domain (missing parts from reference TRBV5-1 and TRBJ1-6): KAGVTQTPRYLIKTRGQQVTLSCSPISGHRSVSWYQQTPGQGLQFLFEYFSETQRNKGNFPGRFSGRQFSNSRSEMNVSTLELGDSALYLCASSLGTDNSPLHFGNGTRLTVT.

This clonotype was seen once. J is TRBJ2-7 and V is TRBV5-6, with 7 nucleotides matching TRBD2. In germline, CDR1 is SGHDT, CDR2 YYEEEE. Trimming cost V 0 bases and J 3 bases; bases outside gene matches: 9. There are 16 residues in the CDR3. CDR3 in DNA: TGTGCCAGCAGCTTGGTGGTCGCTAGCGGAAGCTACGAGCAGTACTTC. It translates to CASSLVVASGSYEQYF.

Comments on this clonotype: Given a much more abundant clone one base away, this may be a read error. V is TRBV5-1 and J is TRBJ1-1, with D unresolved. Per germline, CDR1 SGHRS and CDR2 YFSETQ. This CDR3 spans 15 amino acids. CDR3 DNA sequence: TGCGACAGCAGCTTGGGTCCTTTATGGGTCACTGAAGCTTTCTTT. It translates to CDSSLGPLWVTEAFF.

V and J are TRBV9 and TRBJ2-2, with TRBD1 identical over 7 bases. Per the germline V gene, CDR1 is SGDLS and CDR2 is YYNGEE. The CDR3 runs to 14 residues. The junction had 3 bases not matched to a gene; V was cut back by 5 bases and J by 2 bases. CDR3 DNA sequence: TGTGCCAGCAGATCAGGGGGAAACACCGGGGAGCTGTTTTTT. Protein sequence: CASRSGGNTGELFF.

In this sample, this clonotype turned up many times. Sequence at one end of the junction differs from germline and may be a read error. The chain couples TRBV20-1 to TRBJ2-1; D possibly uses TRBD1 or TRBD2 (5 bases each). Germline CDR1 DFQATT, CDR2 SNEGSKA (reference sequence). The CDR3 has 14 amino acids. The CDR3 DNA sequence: TGCAGTGCTAGAAGAGGGGTATCCTTCAATGAGCAGTTCTTC. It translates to CSARRGVSFNEQFF.

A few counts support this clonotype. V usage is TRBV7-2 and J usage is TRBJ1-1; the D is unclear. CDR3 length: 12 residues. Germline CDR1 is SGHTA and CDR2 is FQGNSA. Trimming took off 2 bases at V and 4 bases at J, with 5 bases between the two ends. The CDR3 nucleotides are TGTGCCAGCAGCTTACTCCCCACTGAAGCTTTCTTT. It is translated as CASSLLPTEAFF. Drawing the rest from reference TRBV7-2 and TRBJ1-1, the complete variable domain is GAGVSQSPSNKVTEKGKDVELRCDPISGHTALYWYRQSLGQGLEFLIYFQGNSAPDKSGLPSDRFSAERTGGSVSTLTIQRTQQEDSAVYLCASSLLPTEAFFGQGTRLTVV.

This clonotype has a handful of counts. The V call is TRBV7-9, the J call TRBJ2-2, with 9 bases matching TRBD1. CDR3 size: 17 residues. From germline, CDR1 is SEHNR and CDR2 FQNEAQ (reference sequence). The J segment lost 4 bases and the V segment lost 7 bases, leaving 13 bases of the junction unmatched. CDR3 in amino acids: CASTVPPGQGRTGELFF. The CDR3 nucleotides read TGTGCCAGCACCGTACCTCCGGGACAGGGACGCACCGGGGAGCTGTTTTTT.

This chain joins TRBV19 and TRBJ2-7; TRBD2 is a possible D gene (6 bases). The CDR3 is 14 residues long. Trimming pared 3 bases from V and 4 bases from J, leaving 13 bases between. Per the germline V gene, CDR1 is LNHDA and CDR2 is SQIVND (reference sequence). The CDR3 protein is CASSIASGLYEQYF. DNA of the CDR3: TGTGCCAGTAGTATCGCCAGCGGGCTTTACGAGCAGTACTTC.

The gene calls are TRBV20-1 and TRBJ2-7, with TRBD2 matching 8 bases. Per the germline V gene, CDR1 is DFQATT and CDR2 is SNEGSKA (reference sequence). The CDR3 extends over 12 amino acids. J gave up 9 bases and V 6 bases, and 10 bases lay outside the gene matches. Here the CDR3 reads CSAPGAGVGQYF. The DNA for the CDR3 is TGCAGTGCCCCGGGAGCGGGGGTGGGGCAGTACTTC.

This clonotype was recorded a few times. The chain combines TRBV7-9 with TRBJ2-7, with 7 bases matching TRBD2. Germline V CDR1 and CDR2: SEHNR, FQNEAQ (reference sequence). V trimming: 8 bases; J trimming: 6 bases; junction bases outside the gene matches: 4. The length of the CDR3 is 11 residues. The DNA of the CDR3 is TGTGCCAGCGGGAGGGCGGGCGAGCAGTACTTC. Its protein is CASGRAGEQYF.

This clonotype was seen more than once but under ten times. CDR3 loop: CSVEGGDTQYF. The DNA of the CDR3 is TGCAGCGTTGAAGGGGGAGATACGCAGTATTTT. The chain employs TRBV29-1 and TRBJ2-3; D not certain. Germline CDR1 reads SQVTM; CDR2 reads ANQGSEA. The CDR3 consists of 11 residues. The germline V and J ends were trimmed by 1 base and 5 bases, with 4 bases remaining between them.

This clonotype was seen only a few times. The CDR3 protein is CASSVPGAGEDEQYF. CDR3 nucleotide sequence: TGTGCCAGCAGCGTCCCCGGAGCAGGGGAGGACGAGCAGTACTTC. This chain uses TRBV4-2 with TRBJ2-7, with D tentatively TRBD1 or TRBD2 (6 bases each). The CDR3 covers 15 residues. Germline CDR1 reads LGHNA; CDR2 reads YNFKEQ. Trimming took off 5 bases at V and 5 bases at J, with 19 bases between the two ends.

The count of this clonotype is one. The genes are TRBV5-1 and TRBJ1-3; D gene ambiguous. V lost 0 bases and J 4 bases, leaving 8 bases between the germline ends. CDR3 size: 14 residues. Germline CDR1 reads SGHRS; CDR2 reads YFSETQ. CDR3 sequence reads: CASSLDGNGNTIYF. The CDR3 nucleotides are TGCGCCAGCAGCTTGGATGGGAACGGAAACACCATATATTTT.

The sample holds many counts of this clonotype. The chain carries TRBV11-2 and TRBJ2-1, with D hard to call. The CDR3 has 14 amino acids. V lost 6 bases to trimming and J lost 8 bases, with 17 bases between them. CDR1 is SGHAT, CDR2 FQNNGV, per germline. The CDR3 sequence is CASSTWSVSDEQFF. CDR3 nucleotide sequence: TGTGCCAGCAGTACTTGGAGTGTTTCCGATGAGCAGTTCTTC. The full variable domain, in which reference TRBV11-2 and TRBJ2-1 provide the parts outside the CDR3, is EAGVAQSPRYKIIEKRQSVAFWCNPISGHATLYWYQQILGQGPKLLIQFQNNGVVDDSQLPKDRFSAERLKGVDSTLKIQPAKLEDSAVYLCASSTWSVSDEQFFGPGTRLTVL.